Listed below are T cell receptor beta chains from one sample, sequenced in a study of blood T cell repertoires in COVID-19. Generated by immunoSEQ multiplex PCR, the TCRdb table keeps only in-frame clones and is missing some. The sample yields about 230,000 clones, over 80% seen once. Sample: peripheral blood. All receptors come from a woman in her 70s with active or convalescent COVID-19. The CDR3 runs from the conserved cysteine through the conserved F or W. D genes are given only for firm matches.

cdr3_nt cdr3_aa v_call d_call cdr3_length j_call
TGTGCCAGCTCACCGGACAGGGTCGGGGGAGAGACCCAGTACTTC CASSPDRVGGETQYF TRBV18 TRBD1 15 TRBJ2-5
TGCGCCAGCAGCCTAAACAGGGGAACCGGGGAGCTGTTTTTT CASSLNRGTGELFF TRBV5-1 TRBD1 14 TRBJ2-2
TGTGCCAGCAGCTCCCCCAGCGGGAAAGTTTCCTACGAGCAGTACTTC CASSSPSGKVSYEQYF TRBV7-8 TRBD2 16 TRBJ2-7
TGCGCCAGCAGCCAAGGTATTCCCAGTTGGTCTGAAGCTTTCTTT CASSQGIPSWSEAFF TRBV4-3 - 15 TRBJ1-1
TGTGCCAGCAGTGTGGAGCTCGACACCGGGGAGCTGTTTTTT CASSVELDTGELFF TRBV6-4 - 14 TRBJ2-2
TGTGCCAGCAGCGCTAATTGGGGGGGGTACAATGAGCAGTTCTTC CASSANWGGYNEQFF TRBV6-5 TRBD2 15 TRBJ2-1
TGTGCCAGCAGTTACAATCTCGGGGGGGGCTACACCTTC CASSYNLGGGYTF TRBV6-5 - 13 TRBJ1-2
TGTGCCATCAGTGAACCGGACAAAAGTTACGGCTACACCTTC CAISEPDKSYGYTF TRBV10-3 - 14 TRBJ1-2
TGTGCCAGCAGTTTAACCAGGGGGCGGGAAGCTTTCTTT CASSLTRGREAFF TRBV28 TRBD1 13 TRBJ1-1
TGTGCCAGCAGCTTAGAGTTAGGTAGCGGGGGATCAAATGAGCAGTTCTTC CASSLELGSGGSNEQFF TRBV11-3 TRBD2 17 TRBJ2-1
TGCGCCAGCAGCTTGGAGGGGGATACTTTCTTT CASSLEGDTFF TRBV5-1 - 11 TRBJ1-1